Reported below is one TCR beta chain. Its antigen is unidentified. MiXCR, run by TCRdb on the reads, gives a single entry per CDR3 protein. This sample yields about 360,000 distinct CDR3 sequences, of which roughly 18% are seen a single time; around 9.3% belongs to the top ten. These data originate in a study of T cell repertoires in cytomegalovirus infection. Study as a whole: Carrying CMV and the relevant HLA type showed in public TCR beta signatures. Overall study results and limits: HLA-C-restricted CMV-specific TCR beta clonotypes prevailed in the ex vivo response. The study identified carriers of CMV plus the relevant HLA from cumulative public TCR beta family frequency.

This TCR was recovered from a human donor in good health (CMV status not recorded). Some clones in this sample may be carry-over from other donors' samples. The specimen was PBMCs.

The DNA for the CDR3 is TGCAGTGCTAGATCGGGGACAGGGATGAGGACTGAAGCTTTCTTT. It yields the protein CSARSGTGMRTEAFF. V gene TRBV20-1 combines with J gene TRBJ1-1, with 9 bases aligning to TRBD1. With 2 bases clipped from V and 5 bases from J, the junction kept 9 bases outside the gene matches. This CDR3 region has 15 residues. Germline V gene lookup returns CDR1 DFQATT and CDR2 SNEGSKA (reference sequence).